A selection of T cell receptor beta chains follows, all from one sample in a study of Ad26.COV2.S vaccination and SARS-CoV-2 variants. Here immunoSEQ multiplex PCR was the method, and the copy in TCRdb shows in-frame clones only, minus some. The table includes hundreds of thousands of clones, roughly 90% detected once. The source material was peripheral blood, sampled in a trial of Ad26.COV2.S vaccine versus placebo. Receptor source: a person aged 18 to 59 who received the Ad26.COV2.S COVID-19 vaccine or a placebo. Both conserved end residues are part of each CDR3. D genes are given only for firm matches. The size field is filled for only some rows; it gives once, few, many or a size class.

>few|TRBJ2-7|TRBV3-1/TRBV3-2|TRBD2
TGTGCCAGCAGCCGGGGACTAGCGGGGGGTTACGAGCAGTACTTC
CASSRGLAGGYEQYF
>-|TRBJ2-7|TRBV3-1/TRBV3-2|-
TGTGCCAGCAGCCAAGAGCTAGGGCCCACCTACGAGCAGTACTTC
CASSQELGPTYEQYF
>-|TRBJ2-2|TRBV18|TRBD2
TGTGCCAGCTCACCAGCTAGCGGAAACACCGGGGAGCTGTTTTTT
CASSPASGNTGELFF
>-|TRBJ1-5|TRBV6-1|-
TGTGCCAGCAGTGAAGTAGGAAACCGTCAGCCCCAGCATTTT
CASSEVGNRQPQHF
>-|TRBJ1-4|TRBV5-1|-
TGCGCCAGCAGCTTGGCCCCGGGGGATCGTGAAAAACTGTTTTTT
CASSLAPGDREKLFF
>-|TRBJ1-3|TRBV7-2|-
TGTGCCAGCAGCGTAACCCCGGACTTGAGCTCTGGAAACACCATATATTTT
CASSVTPDLSSGNTIYF
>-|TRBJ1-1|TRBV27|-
TGTGCCAGCACGGGGAGAGGCACTGAAGCTTTCTTT
CASTGRGTEAFF
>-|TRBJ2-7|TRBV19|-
TGTGCCAGTAGTATCGTTGGGGACGTAACCTACGAGCAGTACTTC
CASSIVGDVTYEQYF
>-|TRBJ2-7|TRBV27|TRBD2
TGTGCCAGCAGTGGGAGAAGCGGGATCAGATCCGAGCAGTACTTC
CASSGRSGIRSEQYF
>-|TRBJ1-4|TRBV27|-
TGTGCCAGCAGTTTAACCCGGGGGGGTAATGAAAAACTGTTTTTT
CASSLTRGGNEKLFF
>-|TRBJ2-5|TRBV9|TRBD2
TGTGCCAGCAGCGTAGATGGCGGGGGGTACCAAGAGACCCAGTACTTC
CASSVDGGGYQETQYF
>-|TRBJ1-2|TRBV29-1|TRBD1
TGCAGCGCCCGGACAGGGGGGACGGGCTACACCTTC
CSARTGGTGYTF
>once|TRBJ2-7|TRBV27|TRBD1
TGTGCCAGCAGTTTAGTGGGACAGGGGTCCTACGAGCAGTACTTC
CASSLVGQGSYEQYF
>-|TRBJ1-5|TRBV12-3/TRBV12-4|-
TGTGCCAGCCAACAGGGCAGGCAGCCCCAGCATTTT
CASQQGRQPQHF
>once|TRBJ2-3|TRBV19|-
TGTGCCAGTAGTGGGCCACCAAATACGCAGTATTTT
CASSGPPNTQYF
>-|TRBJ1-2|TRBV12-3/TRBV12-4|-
TGTGCCAGCAGTCTCCAGGGTGACTATGGCTACACCTTC
CASSLQGDYGYTF
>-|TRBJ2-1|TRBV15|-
TGTGCCACCAGCCCTAGCTCCTACAATGAGCAGTTCTTC
CATSPSSYNEQFF
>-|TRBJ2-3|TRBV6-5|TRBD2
TGTGCCTCACGGGAGGAGCTCACAGATACGCAGTATTTT
CASREELTDTQYF
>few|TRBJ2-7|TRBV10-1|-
TGCGCCAGCATTCAGGGAGACGGCAGGAGGATCTACGAGCAGTACTTC
CASIQGDGRRIYEQYF
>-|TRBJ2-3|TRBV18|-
TGTGCCAGCTCACCACAGGGGGATACGCAGTATTTT
CASSPQGDTQYF
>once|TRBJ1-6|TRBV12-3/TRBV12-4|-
TGTGCCAGCAGTTTCGGAAGAACACCCCTCCACTTT
CASSFGRTPLHF
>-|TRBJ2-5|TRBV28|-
TGTGCCAGCAGTCGAGGAGGGGCGGAAGAGACCCAGTACTTC
CASSRGGAEETQYF
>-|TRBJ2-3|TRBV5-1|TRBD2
TGCGCCAGCAGCTTGGGGACTAGCCTTTTCACAGATACGCAGTATTTT
CASSLGTSLFTDTQYF
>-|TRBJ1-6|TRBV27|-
TGTGCCTCAGGCTATAATTCACCCCTCCACTTT
CASGYNSPLHF
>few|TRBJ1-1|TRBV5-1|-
TGCGCCAGCAGCTCGGTAGGGGTGAACACTGAAGCTTTCTTT
CASSSVGVNTEAFF
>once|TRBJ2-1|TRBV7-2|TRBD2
TGTGCCAGCAGCTGGAGAGCGGGAGGGCCGTACAATGAGCAGTTCTTC
CASSWRAGGPYNEQFF
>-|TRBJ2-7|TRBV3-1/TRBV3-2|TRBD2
TGTGCCAGCAGCCTAGGGACTAGCGGGAGGGGTGAGCAGTACTTC
CASSLGTSGRGEQYF
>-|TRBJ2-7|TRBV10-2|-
TGCGCCAGCAGGGCCTCCGGGACTTCCACCTACGAGCAGTACTTC
CASRASGTSTYEQYF
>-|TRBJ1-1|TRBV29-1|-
TGCAGCGTCGGAGGACGGATGAACACTGAAGCTTTCTTT
CSVGGRMNTEAFF
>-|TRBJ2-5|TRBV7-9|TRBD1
TGTGCCAGCAGCCGGACAGGGGGCGAGGAGACCCAGTACTTC
CASSRTGGEETQYF
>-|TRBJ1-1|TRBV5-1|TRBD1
TGCGCCAGCAGCACCGGACAGGGTTACACTGAAGCTTTCTTT
CASSTGQGYTEAFF
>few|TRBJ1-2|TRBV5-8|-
TGTGCCAGCAGCTACGGGCCAATCTTC
CASSYGPIF